This entry concerns a single TCR beta chain. Its cognate antigen is unknown. The sample originates from a study of blood T cells in healthy people across ages. Study outcomes and limitations: Donor CMV status was unknown, possibly confounding expanded clonotype changes.

Germline loops: CDR1 LGHDT, CDR2 YNNKEL (reference sequence). The CDR3 sequence is 16 residues long. V was trimmed by 0 bases and J by 8 bases, leaving 19 bases between them. Primers used in a second PCR of about 7 to 11 cycles were a sample-barcoded 5' primer and a J-beta primer mix. TCRdb fed the 5' RACE reads into MiXCR, producing one record per CDR3 protein. The repertoire includes around 940,000 distinct CDR3 sequences, around 54% of them detected once, and 20% to 25% sits in the top ten. The chain is built from TRBV3-1 and TRBJ1-2; D gene uncertain. This receptor was taken from a woman in her sixties or seventies in good health. Sequencing was carried out using blood. The CDR3 spells CASSQEGAGFLKGYTF. The DNA for the CDR3 is TGTGCCAGCAGCCAAGAAGGTGCAGGTTTCCTTAAGGGCTACACCTTC. The full variable domain, completed using reference TRBV3-1 and TRBJ1-2, is DTAVSQTPKYLVTQMGNDKSIKCEQNLGHDTMYWYKQDSKKFLKIMFSYNNKELIINETVPNRFSPKSPDKAHLNLHINSLELGDSAVYFCASSQEGAGFLKGYTFGSGTRLTVV.